This TCR beta chain originates from a study of blood T cell repertoires in COVID-19. Looking at the study overall: Material from acute and convalescent COVID-19 was sourced from the United States, Italy and Spain. T cells, B-cell-depleted T cells, or PBMCs supplied cDNA or gDNA.

In the source study's methods: By means of reference gene primer amplification, nucleated cell counts were estimated. TCRdb's copy holds only in-frame clones and misses some; the assay was immunoSEQ multiplex PCR. Clonal size and the V and J genes are those of that table, whereas D and trimming came from the DNA. Found here are roughly 150,000 clones, around 80% of them singletons; the top ten hold approximately 9.9%. Trimming cost V 5 bases and J 5 bases, with 13 bases left between them. In germline, CDR1 is LGHDT, CDR2 YNNKEL (reference sequence). The CDR3 consists of 13 residues. The receptor was derived from a man aged 60 to 75 with active or convalescent COVID-19. The sequenced material came from peripheral blood. This rearrangement joins TRBV3-1 (or the pseudogene TRBV3-2) to TRBJ2-7; tentatively, D is TRBD1 (6 bases). CDR3 sequence reads: CASSGGTGNEQYF. DNA of the CDR3: TGTGCCAGCAGCGGTGGAACAGGGAACGAGCAGTACTTC.